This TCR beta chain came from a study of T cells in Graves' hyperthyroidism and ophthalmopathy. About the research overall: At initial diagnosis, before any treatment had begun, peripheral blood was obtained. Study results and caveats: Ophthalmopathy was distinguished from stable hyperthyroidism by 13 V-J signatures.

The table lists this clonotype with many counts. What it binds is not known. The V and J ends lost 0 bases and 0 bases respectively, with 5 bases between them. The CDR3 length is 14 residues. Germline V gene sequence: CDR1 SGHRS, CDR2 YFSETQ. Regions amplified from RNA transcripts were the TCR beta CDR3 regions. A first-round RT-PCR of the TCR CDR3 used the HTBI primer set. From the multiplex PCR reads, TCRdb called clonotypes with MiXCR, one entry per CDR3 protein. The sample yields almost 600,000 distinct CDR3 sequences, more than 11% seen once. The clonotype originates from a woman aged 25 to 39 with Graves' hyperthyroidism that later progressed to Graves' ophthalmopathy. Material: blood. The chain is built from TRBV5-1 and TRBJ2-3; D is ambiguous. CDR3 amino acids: CASSLVRSTDTQYF. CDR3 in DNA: TGCGCCAGCAGCTTGGTTCGCAGCACAGATACGCAGTATTTT.